This T cell receptor (beta chain) was identified in a study of OX40 agonist ivuxolimab in advanced cancers. This clone came up once. Its antigen is unidentified. The repertoire was sequenced with immunoSEQ multiplex PCR; TCRdb's copy has only in-frame clones and lacks some. The sample comprises tens of thousands of clones, roughly 89% of which are singletons, and approximately 3% rests with the top ten. Study-level results: At 0.1 to 3.0 mg/kg, CD4+ and CD8+ blood T cells expanded clonally by week 6.

With 2 bases clipped from V and 2 bases from J, the junction kept 10 bases outside the gene matches. Germline V gene data show CDR1 as MNHEY and CDR2 as SMNVEV (reference sequence). The CDR3 has 17 residues. The chain has TRBV27 and TRBJ1-1, with 8 bases lining up with TRBD1. This receptor was taken from an adult with an advanced solid tumor such as melanoma, head and neck, liver or kidney cancer. Material: CD4+ or CD8+ T cells sorted from blood, obtained in a trial of the OX40 agonist ivuxolimab. The CDR3 DNA sequence: TGTGCCAGCAGTTTAAGCGGGCCAGGGGGCTATAACACTGAAGCTTTCTTT. It translates to CASSLSGPGGYNTEAFF.